The clone carrying this T cell receptor beta chain was found a few times. Its antigen remains unknown. The data are from a study of T cells in Graves' hyperthyroidism and ophthalmopathy. Findings of the study overall: A model using 13 V-J features told ophthalmopathy apart from stable hyperthyroidism.

Newly diagnosed hyperthyroidism patients aged 18 to 65 years had disease lasting under 2 months. It was RNA transcripts that yielded the amplified TCR beta CDR3 regions. The HTBI primer set served for first-round RT-PCR of the TCR CDR3. MiXCR was run by TCRdb on the multiplex PCR reads, yielding one entry per CDR3 protein. The table shows around 520,000 distinct CDR3 sequences, with around 15% occurring only once. Trimming removed 0 bases from V and 5 bases from J; junction bases left unmatched: 4. Germline CDR1 SGHRS, CDR2 YFSETQ. This CDR3 is built from 15 residues. The specimen sequenced was blood. The receptor comes from a woman between 35 and 50 years old with Graves' hyperthyroidism. V is TRBV5-1 and J is TRBJ2-3; 9 bases are shared with TRBD2. This CDR3 reads CASSLGGRAGDTQYF. The DNA for the CDR3 is TGCGCCAGCAGCTTGGGCGGGAGGGCCGGAGATACGCAGTATTTT.